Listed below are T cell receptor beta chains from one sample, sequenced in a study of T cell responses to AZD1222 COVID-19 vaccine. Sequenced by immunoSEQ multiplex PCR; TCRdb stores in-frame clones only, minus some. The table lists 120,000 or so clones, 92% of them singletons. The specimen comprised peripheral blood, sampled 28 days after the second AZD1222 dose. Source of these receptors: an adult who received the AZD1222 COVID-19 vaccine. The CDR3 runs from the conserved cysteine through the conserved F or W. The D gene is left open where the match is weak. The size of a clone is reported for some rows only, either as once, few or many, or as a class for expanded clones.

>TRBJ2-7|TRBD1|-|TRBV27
CASSPETGGPYEQYF
TGTGCCAGCAGTCCCGAGACAGGGGGCCCCTACGAGCAGTACTTC
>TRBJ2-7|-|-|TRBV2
CASSPLGYEQYF
TGTGCCAGCAGTCCCTTAGGCTACGAGCAGTACTTC
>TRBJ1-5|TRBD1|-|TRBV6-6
CASSLDRRGGNQPQHF
TGTGCCAGCAGTTTGGACAGGCGGGGAGGCAATCAGCCCCAGCATTTT
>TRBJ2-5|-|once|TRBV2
CASSENSQETQYF
TGTGCCAGCAGTGAAAACAGCCAAGAGACCCAGTACTTC
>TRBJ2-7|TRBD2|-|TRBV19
CASVGGGAQYF
TGTGCCAGTGTCGGGGGGGGCGCGCAGTACTTC
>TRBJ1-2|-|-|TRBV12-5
CASEARVDYGYTF
TGTGCTAGTGAGGCAAGAGTCGACTATGGCTACACCTTC
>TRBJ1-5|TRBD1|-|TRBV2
CASSGPGTANQPQHF
TGTGCCAGCAGTGGTCCGGGGACAGCTAATCAGCCCCAGCATTTT
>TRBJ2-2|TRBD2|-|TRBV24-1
CATSDLGTSHRLTATNTGELFF
TGTGCCACCAGTGATTTGGGGACTAGCCATCGACTGACAGCCACGAACACCGGGGAGCTGTTTTTT
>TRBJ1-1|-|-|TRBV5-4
CASSLAGGWNTEAFF
TGTGCCAGCAGCTTGGCCGGGGGTTGGAACACTGAAGCTTTCTTT
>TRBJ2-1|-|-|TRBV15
CATSRDSLANEQFF
TGTGCCACCAGCAGAGATTCCCTCGCCAATGAGCAGTTCTTC
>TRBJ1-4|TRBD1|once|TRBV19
CASIGWDRGTNEKLFF
TGTGCCAGTATCGGTTGGGACAGGGGAACTAATGAAAAACTGTTTTTT
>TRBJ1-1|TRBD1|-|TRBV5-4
CASSEDRRDTEAFF
TGTGCCAGCAGCGAGGACAGGAGGGACACTGAAGCTTTCTTT
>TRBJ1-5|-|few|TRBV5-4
CASSPDPAGSNQPQHF
TGTGCCAGCAGCCCGGACCCCGCCGGCAGCAATCAGCCCCAGCATTTT
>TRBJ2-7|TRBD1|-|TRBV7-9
CASSFRAGTGGTARNEQYF
TGTGCCAGCAGCTTTAGGGCCGGGACAGGGGGTACGGCGAGGAACGAGCAGTACTTC
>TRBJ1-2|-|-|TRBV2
CASSLGQNYGYTF
TGTGCCAGCAGTCTCGGACAGAACTATGGCTACACCTTC
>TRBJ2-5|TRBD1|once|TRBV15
CATSMGGGRGQETQYF
TGTGCCACCAGCATGGGTGGGGGCAGGGGGCAAGAGACCCAGTACTTC
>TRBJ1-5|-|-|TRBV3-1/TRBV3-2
CASSQVQGPGQPQHF
TGTGCCAGCAGCCAAGTACAAGGGCCTGGGCAGCCCCAGCATTTT
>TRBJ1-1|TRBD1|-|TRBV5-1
CASSLQGMNTEAFF
TGCGCCAGCAGCTTACAGGGGATGAACACTGAAGCTTTCTTT
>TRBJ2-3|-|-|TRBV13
CASSSRGRSFTDTQYF
TGTGCCAGCAGTTCGAGGGGCCGATCCTTCACAGATACGCAGTATTTT
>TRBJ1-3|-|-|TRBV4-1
CASSQPPGRGALSGNTIYF
TGCGCCAGCAGCCAACCTCCCGGGCGGGGGGCACTCTCTGGAAACACCATATATTTT
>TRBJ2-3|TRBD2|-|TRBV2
CASSATSGGADTQYF
TGTGCCAGCAGTGCAACTAGCGGGGGGGCAGATACGCAGTATTTT
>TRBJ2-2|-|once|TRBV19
CASSIKGYTGELFF
TGTGCCAGTAGTATTAAAGGGTACACCGGGGAGCTGTTTTTT
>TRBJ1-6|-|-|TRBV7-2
CASSLVPSAGVSYNSPLHF
TGTGCCAGCAGCTTAGTTCCCTCGGCAGGGGTCTCCTATAATTCACCCCTCCACTTT